The rows below give T cell receptor beta chains drawn from one sample of a study of radiotherapy plus CTLA-4 blockade in lung cancer. The protocol was immunoSEQ multiplex PCR, while the TCRdb copy is restricted to in-frame clones and leaves out a portion. In the table there are about 40,000 clones, 80% to 90% of which are singletons. The specimen was peripheral blood, collected from a patient treated with radiotherapy plus ipilimumab. These receptors originate from a human donor with non-small cell lung cancer whose response to radiotherapy plus ipilimumab could not be evaluated. CDR3s include the opening cysteine and the closing phenylalanine or tryptophan. A D gene is named only where the DNA matches it firmly. Expanded clones are given a class, and other clones once, few, many or no size at all.

>TRBJ2-2|NA|TRBV5-1|NA
TGCGCCAGCAGCGTTACCGGGACTAACACCGGGGAGCTGTTTTTT
CASSVTGTNTGELFF
>TRBJ1-2|NA|TRBV28|NA
TGTGCCAGCAGTGACTATGACGGTGCCCCCTTCGGCTACACCTTC
CASSDYDGAPFGYTF
>TRBJ1-1|NA|TRBV2|NA
TGTGCCACCGAAGGAGGACGCTTGGGTATGAACACTGAAGCTTTCTTT
CATEGGRLGMNTEAFF
>TRBJ2-7|NA|TRBV5-1|NA
TGCGCCAGCAGCTTGCCAAGCACGACAGGATCCAACGAGCAGTACTTC
CASSLPSTTGSNEQYF
>TRBJ2-7|NA|TRBV13|NA
TGTGCCAGCAGCTACGAGCGAGGGTCCTACGAGCAGTACTTC
CASSYERGSYEQYF
>TRBJ1-1|NA|TRBV6-1|NA
TGTGCCAGCATAGGTGGGGGGAGAACTGAAGCTTTCTTT
CASIGGGRTEAFF
>TRBJ2-7|NA|TRBV6-5|once
TGTGCCAGCAGTGAGACAGAGTACGAGCAGTACTTC
CASSETEYEQYF
>TRBJ1-1|NA|TRBV2|NA
TGTGCCAGCACAGCAGGGATGGGTAACACTGAAGCTTTCTTT
CASTAGMGNTEAFF
>TRBJ1-1|NA|TRBV18|NA
TGTGCCAGCGCTAAACAAGGGGACACTGAAGCTTTCTTT
CASAKQGDTEAFF
>TRBJ1-5|NA|TRBV5-4|once
TGTGCCAGCAGCTTGGGGGAGGATCAGCCCCAGCATTTT
CASSLGEDQPQHF
>TRBJ2-7|TRBD1|TRBV6-1|NA
TGTGCCAGCTGGGACAGAAGGCCCTCCTACGAGCAGTACTTC
CASWDRRPSYEQYF
>TRBJ1-1|NA|TRBV18|NA
TGTGCCAGCTCACGGGGGGAGGGCCTGACGAACACTGAAGCTTTCTTT
CASSRGEGLTNTEAFF
>TRBJ2-5|TRBD2|TRBV5-1|NA
TGCGCCAGCAGCTTGGGAGGGCGGGGGACCTTTCAGACCCAGTACTTC
CASSLGGRGTFQTQYF
>TRBJ2-5|NA|TRBV18|NA
TGTGCCAGCTCCTTCAAAGGGAGGCAGACCCAGTACTTC
CASSFKGRQTQYF
>TRBJ2-5|TRBD2|TRBV14|once
TGTGCCAGCAGCCAAGATTCAGCGGGAGGCCTGATCCAGTACTTC
CASSQDSAGGLIQYF
>TRBJ2-1|TRBD2|TRBV19|once
TGTGCCAGTAGGCTAGCGGGAGTCGATGAGCAGTTCTTC
CASRLAGVDEQFF
>TRBJ1-3|NA|TRBV7-6|NA
TGTGCCAGCAGCCAAAGGGGCATTGGCGGCTCTGGAAACACCATATATTTT
CASSQRGIGGSGNTIYF
>TRBJ1-1|NA|TRBV13|NA
TGTGCCAGCAGCTCGTCCTGGGGGGTAACGAACACTGAAGCTTTCTTT
CASSSSWGVTNTEAFF
>TRBJ2-7|TRBD2|TRBV27|once
TGTGCCAGCATCCCTAGCGGGGCTGGGTACGAGCAGTACTTC
CASIPSGAGYEQYF
>TRBJ2-7|NA|TRBV4-2|NA
TGTGCCAGCAGCCAAGATTTGGCAGGGCCCTCCTACGAGCAGTACTTC
CASSQDLAGPSYEQYF
>TRBJ2-7|TRBD1|TRBV5-6|NA
TGTGCCAGCAGCTTTGAGGGGGCGGACGAGCAGTACTTC
CASSFEGADEQYF
>TRBJ1-5|NA|TRBV27|NA
TGTGCCATCCCGACAGGACCCGACCCTTGCAACGGCAATCAGCCCCAGCATTTT
CAIPTGPDPCNGNQPQHF